These T cell receptor beta chains were read from a single sample in a study of blood T cell repertoires in COVID-19. The assay was immunoSEQ multiplex PCR, and TCRdb's table has in-frame clones only and misses some. The repertoire holds some 81,000 clones, 80% to 95% seen once, with approximately 0.98% in the top ten. The source material was peripheral blood. The receptors stem from a woman aged 50 to 65 in a cohort sampled during active COVID-19. Both conserved end residues are part of each CDR3. A D gene is named only where the DNA matches it firmly. Clone size appears in some rows only: once, few, many, or a class for an expanded clone.

j_gene: TRBJ1-6
v_gene: TRBV7-9
abundance: few
d_gene: .
CDR3aa: CASSPRGSGRNSPLHF
CDR3nt: TGTGCCAGCAGCCCTAGGGGTTCTGGTCGAAATTCACCCCTCCACTTT

j_gene: TRBJ2-7
v_gene: TRBV28
abundance: once
d_gene: .
CDR3aa: CASSYLQELLASPEQYF
CDR3nt: TGTGCCAGCAGTTATCTACAGGAGTTGTTAGCCTCACCCGAGCAGTACTTC

j_gene: TRBJ1-4
v_gene: TRBV4-2
abundance: .
d_gene: TRBD1
CDR3aa: CASVEGTGKLFF
CDR3nt: TGTGCCAGCGTCGAGGGGACAGGGAAACTGTTTTTT

j_gene: TRBJ2-3
v_gene: TRBV18
abundance: few
d_gene: .
CDR3aa: CASSPPVGGSTDTQYF
CDR3nt: TGTGCCAGCTCACCTCCGGTCGGCGGGAGCACAGATACGCAGTATTTT

j_gene: TRBJ2-2
v_gene: TRBV27
abundance: .
d_gene: TRBD2
CDR3aa: CASSLSGGISAGELFF
CDR3nt: TGTGCCAGCAGTTTATCCGGGGGGATTTCGGCCGGGGAGCTGTTTTTT

j_gene: TRBJ2-1
v_gene: TRBV6-5
abundance: .
d_gene: TRBD2
CDR3aa: CATALAGANEQFF
CDR3nt: TGTGCCACCGCACTAGCGGGAGCCAATGAGCAGTTCTTC

j_gene: TRBJ2-3
v_gene: TRBV11-2
abundance: .
d_gene: .
CDR3aa: CASSPWSSATDTQYF
CDR3nt: TGTGCCAGCAGCCCCTGGAGTTCCGCCACAGATACGCAGTATTTT

j_gene: TRBJ2-5
v_gene: TRBV5-1
abundance: .
d_gene: .
CDR3aa: CASSLGQKETQYF
CDR3nt: TGCGCCAGCAGCTTGGGGCAGAAAGAGACCCAGTACTTC

j_gene: TRBJ2-5
v_gene: TRBV5-1
abundance: .
d_gene: TRBD2
CDR3aa: CASSLMVDGTSGAKTQYF
CDR3nt: TGCGCCAGCAGCTTGATGGTCGATGGGACTAGCGGGGCGAAGACCCAGTACTTC

j_gene: TRBJ1-2
v_gene: TRBV15
abundance: .
d_gene: .
CDR3aa: CATSRDSTGQGYTF
CDR3nt: TGTGCCACCAGCAGAGATTCAACAGGGCAGGGCTACACCTTC

j_gene: TRBJ1-5
v_gene: TRBV30
abundance: .
d_gene: TRBD1
CDR3aa: CAWSRGLSNQPQHF
CDR3nt: TGTGCCTGGTCCAGGGGGCTTAGCAATCAGCCCCAGCATTTT

j_gene: TRBJ2-1
v_gene: TRBV3-1/TRBV3-2
abundance: .
d_gene: .
CDR3aa: CASSPRGNYPYNEQFF
CDR3nt: TGTGCCAGCAGCCCCCGGGGGAACTACCCCTACAATGAGCAGTTCTTC

j_gene: TRBJ1-5
v_gene: TRBV5-1
abundance: .
d_gene: TRBD1
CDR3aa: CASSSGTANQPQHF
CDR3nt: TGCGCCAGCAGCTCCGGGACAGCTAATCAGCCCCAGCATTTT

j_gene: TRBJ1-1
v_gene: TRBV18
abundance: once
d_gene: .
CDR3aa: CASSPDSVNTEAFF
CDR3nt: TGTGCCAGCTCACCGGACAGTGTAAACACTGAAGCTTTCTTT

j_gene: TRBJ1-1
v_gene: TRBV27
abundance: .
d_gene: TRBD1
CDR3aa: CASSISGTVNTEAFF
CDR3nt: TGTGCCAGCAGTATTTCCGGGACAGTGAACACTGAAGCTTTCTTT

j_gene: TRBJ2-1
v_gene: TRBV5-1
abundance: .
d_gene: TRBD2
CDR3aa: CASSPTSSGSWGNEQFF
CDR3nt: TGCGCCAGCAGCCCCACTTCAAGCGGGAGCTGGGGGAATGAGCAGTTCTTC

j_gene: TRBJ2-7
v_gene: TRBV2
abundance: once
d_gene: .
CDR3aa: CASKEGGSPYEQYF
CDR3nt: TGTGCCAGCAAGGAGGGCGGTTCCCCCTACGAGCAGTACTTC

j_gene: TRBJ2-2
v_gene: TRBV18
abundance: .
d_gene: .
CDR3aa: CASSSRGLYSNTGELFF
CDR3nt: TGTGCCAGTTCTAGCCGCGGACTCTACTCGAACACCGGGGAGCTGTTTTTT

j_gene: TRBJ2-2
v_gene: TRBV27
abundance: .
d_gene: TRBD1
CDR3aa: CASRFRGTGMDTGELFF
CDR3nt: TGTGCCAGCAGGTTCAGGGGGACAGGGATGGACACCGGGGAGCTGTTTTTT

j_gene: TRBJ2-1
v_gene: TRBV15
abundance: .
d_gene: TRBD1
CDR3aa: CATSKDRDYNEQFF
CDR3nt: TGTGCCACCAGCAAGGACAGGGACTACAATGAGCAGTTCTTC

j_gene: TRBJ1-1
v_gene: TRBV29-1
abundance: .
d_gene: .
CDR3aa: CSVEGGAEVNTEAFF
CDR3nt: TGCAGCGTTGAGGGTGGGGCAGAGGTGAACACTGAAGCTTTCTTT

j_gene: TRBJ1-1
v_gene: TRBV3-1/TRBV3-2
abundance: few
d_gene: .
CDR3aa: CASSQGEGMNTEAFF
CDR3nt: TGTGCCAGCAGCCAAGGGGAGGGGATGAACACTGAAGCTTTCTTT

j_gene: TRBJ2-7
v_gene: TRBV11-3
abundance: .
d_gene: .
CDR3aa: CASSLAAGVGYEQYF
CDR3nt: TGTGCCAGCAGCTTAGCGGCAGGCGTCGGCTACGAGCAGTACTTC

j_gene: TRBJ2-7
v_gene: TRBV7-9
abundance: .
d_gene: TRBD2
CDR3aa: CASSVTPGTSNEQYF
CDR3nt: TGTGCCAGCAGCGTTACCCCCGGGACTAGTAACGAGCAGTACTTC

j_gene: TRBJ2-7
v_gene: TRBV5-1
abundance: .
d_gene: .
CDR3aa: CASSRSPSLKGDEQYF
CDR3nt: TGCGCCAGCAGCCGGTCCCCATCTTTGAAGGGGGACGAGCAGTACTTC

j_gene: TRBJ2-2
v_gene: TRBV3-1/TRBV3-2
abundance: .
d_gene: TRBD2
CDR3aa: CASSPRLAGDTGELFF
CDR3nt: TGTGCCAGCAGTCCCAGACTAGCGGGAGACACCGGGGAGCTGTTTTTT

j_gene: TRBJ2-7
v_gene: TRBV29-1
abundance: .
d_gene: TRBD1
CDR3aa: CSVGDRAYEQYF
CDR3nt: TGCAGCGTCGGAGACAGGGCCTACGAGCAGTACTTC

j_gene: TRBJ1-2
v_gene: TRBV2
abundance: .
d_gene: TRBD1
CDR3aa: CASSNQGGYGYTF
CDR3nt: TGTGCCAGCAGTAACCAGGGGGGCTATGGCTACACCTTC

j_gene: TRBJ1-1
v_gene: TRBV3-1/TRBV3-2
abundance: .
d_gene: .
CDR3aa: CASSQGYRVNTEAFF
CDR3nt: TGTGCCAGCAGCCAAGGCTACAGGGTGAACACTGAAGCTTTCTTT

j_gene: TRBJ2-2
v_gene: TRBV19
abundance: few
d_gene: TRBD2
CDR3aa: CASSAGLAGGPSTGELFF
CDR3nt: TGTGCCAGTAGTGCCGGACTAGCGGGAGGGCCGAGCACCGGGGAGCTGTTTTTT

j_gene: TRBJ2-1
v_gene: TRBV28
abundance: .
d_gene: .
CDR3aa: CASSLSAWRDEQFF
CDR3nt: TGTGCCAGCAGTTTATCGGCCTGGAGGGATGAGCAGTTCTTC

j_gene: TRBJ2-6
v_gene: TRBV10-2
abundance: .
d_gene: .
CDR3aa: CASSNGASGANVLTF
CDR3nt: TGCGCCAGCAGTAACGGAGCCTCTGGGGCCAACGTCCTGACTTTC

j_gene: TRBJ2-5
v_gene: TRBV5-1
abundance: .
d_gene: .
CDR3aa: CASSLGAAQETQYF
CDR3nt: TGCGCCAGCAGCTTGGGGGCTGCTCAAGAGACCCAGTACTTC

j_gene: TRBJ2-2
v_gene: TRBV28
abundance: .
d_gene: .
CDR3aa: CASSLGGNTGELFF
CDR3nt: TGTGCCAGCAGTTTAGGAGGTAACACCGGGGAGCTGTTTTTT

j_gene: TRBJ1-4
v_gene: TRBV28
abundance: .
d_gene: TRBD1
CDR3aa: CASSSGTGVEKLFF
CDR3nt: TGTGCCAGCAGTTCTGGGACAGGGGTTGAAAAACTGTTTTTT

j_gene: TRBJ2-3
v_gene: TRBV5-1
abundance: .
d_gene: .
CDR3aa: CASSLDDGRDTQYF
CDR3nt: TGCGCCAGCAGCTTGGATGACGGGAGAGATACGCAGTATTTT

j_gene: TRBJ2-2
v_gene: TRBV3-1/TRBV3-2
abundance: .
d_gene: TRBD1
CDR3aa: CASSQDVTGAGELFF
CDR3nt: TGTGCCAGCAGCCAAGACGTGACAGGGGCCGGGGAGCTGTTTTTT

j_gene: TRBJ1-1
v_gene: TRBV13
abundance: .
d_gene: .
CDR3aa: CASSRYTGPNTEAFF
CDR3nt: TGTGCCAGCAGCAGATATACAGGGCCGAACACTGAAGCTTTCTTT

j_gene: TRBJ2-3
v_gene: TRBV7-2
abundance: .
d_gene: .
CDR3aa: CASSLTRATTDTQYF
CDR3nt: TGTGCCAGCAGCTTAACTAGAGCCACCACAGATACGCAGTATTTT

j_gene: TRBJ1-2
v_gene: TRBV7-9
abundance: once
d_gene: TRBD1
CDR3aa: CASSSPSGTDGYTF
CDR3nt: TGTGCCAGCAGCTCCCCTAGTGGGACAGATGGCTACACCTTC

j_gene: TRBJ2-3
v_gene: TRBV12-3/TRBV12-4
abundance: .
d_gene: .
CDR3aa: CASSQSGTDTQYF
CDR3nt: TGTGCCAGCAGTCAATCAGGGACAGATACGCAGTATTTT